The subject of this entry is one TCR beta chain. Its antigen is still unknown. The donors were in the approximately 110-subject validation cohort; that cohort was separate from the approximately 700-subject first cohort. The germline V and J ends were trimmed by 2 bases and 5 bases, with 19 bases remaining between them. CDR1 GTSNPN and CDR2 SVGIG come from the germline V gene (reference sequence). The length of the CDR3 is 16 residues. These data belong to a study of cytomegalovirus exposure and HLA in healthy donors. General study results and limits: Specificity of a few CMV-associated chains for CMV antigens was verified in vitro. Usually a TCR sequence was rare, but some public TCRs were found in many donors.

TCRdb's table, derived via immunoSEQ multiplex PCR, lists solely in-frame clones and lacks some. The table includes under 400,000 clones, more than 80% detected once. The rearrangement links TRBV30 to TRBJ1-5; maybe TRBD1 (6 bases). This receptor was taken from a woman between 18 and 30 years old in good health and CMV-seronegative. Sequencing was performed on PBMCs. For the CDR3, the DNA is TGTGCCTGGAGTCCCCGCGTTTTAAACAGGGATCAGCCCCAGCATTTT. Its translation is CAWSPRVLNRDQPQHF. The whole variable domain, remainder taken from reference TRBV30 and TRBJ1-5, is SQTIHQWPATLVQPVGSPLSLECTVEGTSNPNLYWYRQAAGRGLQLLFYSVGIGQISSEVPQNLSASRPQDRQFILSSKKLLLSDSGFYLCAWSPRVLNRDQPQHFGDGTRLSIL.